What follows describes a single TCR beta chain. With 0 bases removed from V and 0 bases from J, the gap between germline ends came to 15 bases. In germline, CDR1 is SGHAT, CDR2 FQNNGV. CDR3 length: 17 residues. The protocol was immunoSEQ multiplex PCR, while the TCRdb copy is restricted to in-frame clones and leaves out a portion. The data hold hundreds of thousands of clones, with 70% to 90% observed a single time. The sample comes from a study of shared T cell receptors in the human thymus. The same sample was also used in a study of human thymus T cells. That report notes: Healthy Finnish infants having corrective surgery for congenital heart defects served as donors. In corrective heart surgery, resections were taken, and these provided the thymus tissue. V and J gene usage appeared biased in thymic and blood repertoires. Unrelated individuals had highly overlapping thymic repertoires, as reported in related research.

This clonotype was obtained from a boy younger than two with a congenital heart defect. This rearrangement joins TRBV11-2 to TRBJ2-7; tentatively, D is TRBD1 (5 bases). Material for sequencing was thymocytes. The CDR3 sequence is CASSLEGHTGHSYEQYF. CDR3 DNA sequence: TGTGCCAGCAGCTTAGAGGGTCATACAGGACACTCCTACGAGCAGTACTTC.